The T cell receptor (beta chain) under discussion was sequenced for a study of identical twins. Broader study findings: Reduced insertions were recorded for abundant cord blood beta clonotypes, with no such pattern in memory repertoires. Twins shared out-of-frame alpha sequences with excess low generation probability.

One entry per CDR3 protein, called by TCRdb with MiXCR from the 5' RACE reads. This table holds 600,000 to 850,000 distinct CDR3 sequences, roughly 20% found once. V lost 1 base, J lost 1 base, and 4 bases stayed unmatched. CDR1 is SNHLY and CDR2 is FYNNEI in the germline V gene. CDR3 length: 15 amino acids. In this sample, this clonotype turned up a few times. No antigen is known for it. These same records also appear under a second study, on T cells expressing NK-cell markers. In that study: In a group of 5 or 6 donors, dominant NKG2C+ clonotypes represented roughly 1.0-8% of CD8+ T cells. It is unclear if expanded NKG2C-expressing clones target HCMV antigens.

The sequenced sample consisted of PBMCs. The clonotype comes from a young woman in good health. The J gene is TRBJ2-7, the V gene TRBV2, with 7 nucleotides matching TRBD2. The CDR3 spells CASSEEAGASYEQYF. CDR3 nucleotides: TGTGCCAGCAGTGAAGAGGCGGGAGCGTCCTACGAGCAGTACTTC.